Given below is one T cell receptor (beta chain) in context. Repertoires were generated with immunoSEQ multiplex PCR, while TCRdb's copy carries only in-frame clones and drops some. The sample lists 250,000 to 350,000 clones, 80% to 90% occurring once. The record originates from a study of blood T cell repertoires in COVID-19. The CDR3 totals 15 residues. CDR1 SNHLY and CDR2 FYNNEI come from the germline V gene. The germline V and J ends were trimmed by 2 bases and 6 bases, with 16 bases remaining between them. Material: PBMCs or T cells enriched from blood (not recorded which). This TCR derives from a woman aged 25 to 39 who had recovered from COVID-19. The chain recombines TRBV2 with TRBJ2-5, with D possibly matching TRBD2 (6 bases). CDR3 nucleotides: TGTGCCAGCAGTGAATTGGGACTTCTCAGTCAGACCCAGTACTTC. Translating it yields CASSELGLLSQTQYF.